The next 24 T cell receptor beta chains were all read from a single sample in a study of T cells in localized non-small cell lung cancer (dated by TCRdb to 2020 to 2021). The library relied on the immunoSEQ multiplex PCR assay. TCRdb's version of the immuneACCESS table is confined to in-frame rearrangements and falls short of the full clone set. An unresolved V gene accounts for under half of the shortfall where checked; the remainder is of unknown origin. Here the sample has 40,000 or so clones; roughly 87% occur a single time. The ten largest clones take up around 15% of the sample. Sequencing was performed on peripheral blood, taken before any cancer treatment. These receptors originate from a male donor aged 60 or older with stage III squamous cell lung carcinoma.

In nucleotides, the CDR3 is TGTGCCAGCAAATCGGGACTAGCGGTGTACGAGCAGTACTTC. Translating it yields CASKSGLAVYEQYF. The chain has TRBV2 and TRBJ2-7, with 11 bases fitting TRBD2. Germline CDR1 is SNHLY and CDR2 is FYNNEI. After removal of 7 bases from V and 4 bases from J, the junction contained 6 bases not matched to a gene. This CDR3 has 14 amino acids.

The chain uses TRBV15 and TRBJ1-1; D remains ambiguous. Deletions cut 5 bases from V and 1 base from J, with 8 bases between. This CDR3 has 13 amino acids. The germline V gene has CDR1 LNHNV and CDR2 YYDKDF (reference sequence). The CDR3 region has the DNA TGTGCCACCAGCGTTGTCAGGAACACTGAAGCTTTCTTT. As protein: CATSVVRNTEAFF.

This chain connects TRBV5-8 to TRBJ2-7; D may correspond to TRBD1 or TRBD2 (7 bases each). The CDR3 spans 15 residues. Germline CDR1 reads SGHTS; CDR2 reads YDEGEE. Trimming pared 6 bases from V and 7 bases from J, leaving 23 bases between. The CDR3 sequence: CASNPQSRGGKEQYF. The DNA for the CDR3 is TGTGCCAGCAATCCACAGTCCAGGGGGGGCAAAGAGCAGTACTTC.

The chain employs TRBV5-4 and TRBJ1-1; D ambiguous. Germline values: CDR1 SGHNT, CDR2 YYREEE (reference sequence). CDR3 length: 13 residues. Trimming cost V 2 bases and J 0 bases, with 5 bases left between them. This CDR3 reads CASSFAVNTEAFF. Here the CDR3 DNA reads TGTGCCAGCAGCTTTGCAGTGAACACTGAAGCTTTCTTT.

CDR3 nucleotides: TGTGCCAGTAGTATGAGGGAAAATCAGCCCCAGCATTTT. Translating it yields CASSMRENQPQHF. J is TRBJ1-5 and V is TRBV19; D not certain. The germline V and J ends were trimmed by 3 bases and 4 bases, with 7 bases remaining between them. This CDR3 spans 13 amino acids. CDR1 is LNHDA and CDR2 is SQIVND in the germline V gene (reference sequence).

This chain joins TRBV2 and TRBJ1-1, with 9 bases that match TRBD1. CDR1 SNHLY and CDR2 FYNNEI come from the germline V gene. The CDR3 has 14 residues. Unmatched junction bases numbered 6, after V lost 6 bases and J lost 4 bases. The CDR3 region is CASSRGDRATEAFF. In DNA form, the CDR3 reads TGTGCCAGCAGCCGAGGGGACAGGGCCACTGAAGCTTTCTTT.

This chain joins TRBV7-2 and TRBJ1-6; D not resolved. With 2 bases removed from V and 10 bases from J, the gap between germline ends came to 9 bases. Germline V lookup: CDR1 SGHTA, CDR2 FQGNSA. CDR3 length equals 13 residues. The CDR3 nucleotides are TGTGCCAGCAGCTTAATGAGGAGATCACCCCTCCACTTT. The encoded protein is CASSLMRRSPLHF.

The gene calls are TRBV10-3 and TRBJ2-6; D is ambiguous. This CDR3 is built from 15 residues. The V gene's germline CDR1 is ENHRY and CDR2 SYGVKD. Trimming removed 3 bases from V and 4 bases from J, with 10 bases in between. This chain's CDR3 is CAISDTDTGANVLTF. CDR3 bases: TGTGCCATCAGTGACACCGATACAGGGGCCAACGTCCTGACTTTC.

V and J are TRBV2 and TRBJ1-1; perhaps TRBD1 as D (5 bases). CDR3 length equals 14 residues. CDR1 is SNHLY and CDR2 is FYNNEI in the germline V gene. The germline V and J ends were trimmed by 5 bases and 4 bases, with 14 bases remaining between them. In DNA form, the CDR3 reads TGTGCCAGCAGTACCTGGGGGGGTAGCACTGAAGCTTTCTTT. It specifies CASSTWGGSTEAFF.

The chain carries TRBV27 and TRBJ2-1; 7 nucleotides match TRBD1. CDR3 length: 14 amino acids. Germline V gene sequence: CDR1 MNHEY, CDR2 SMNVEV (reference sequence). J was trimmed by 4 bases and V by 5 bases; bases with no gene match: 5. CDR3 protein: CASSRRGQYNEQFF. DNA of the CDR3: TGTGCCAGCAGTCGCCGGGGACAGTACAATGAGCAGTTCTTC.

The CDR3 coding sequence is TGTGCCAGCTCTAAGTCGGGACAGGGGGATCATCGGGCGGATACGCAGTATTTT. Translated, it gives CASSKSGQGDHRADTQYF. This chain uses TRBV5-4 with TRBJ2-3; 11 bases are shared with TRBD1. The trim removed 7 bases at V and 6 bases at J, leaving 19 bases unmatched. In germline, CDR1 is SGHNT, CDR2 YYREEE (reference sequence). This CDR3 region has 18 residues.

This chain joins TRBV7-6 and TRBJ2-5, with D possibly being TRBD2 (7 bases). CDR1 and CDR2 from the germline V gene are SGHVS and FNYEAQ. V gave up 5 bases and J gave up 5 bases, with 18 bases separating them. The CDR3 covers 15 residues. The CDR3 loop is CASSPRGATGETQYF. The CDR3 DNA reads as TGTGCCAGCAGCCCCCGGGGGGCCACGGGGGAGACCCAGTACTTC. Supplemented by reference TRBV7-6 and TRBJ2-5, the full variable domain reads GAGVSQSPRYKVTKRGQDVALRCDPISGHVSLYWYRQALGQGPEFLTYFNYEAQQDKSGLPNDRFSAERPEGSISTLTIQRTEQRDSAMYRCASSPRGATGETQYFGPGTRLLVL.

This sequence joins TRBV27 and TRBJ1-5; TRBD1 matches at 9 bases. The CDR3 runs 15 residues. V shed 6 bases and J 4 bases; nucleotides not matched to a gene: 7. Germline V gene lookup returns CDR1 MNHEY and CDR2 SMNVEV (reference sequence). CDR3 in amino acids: CASRKGQGENQPQHF. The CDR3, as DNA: TGTGCCAGCAGGAAGGGACAGGGCGAGAATCAGCCCCAGCATTTT.

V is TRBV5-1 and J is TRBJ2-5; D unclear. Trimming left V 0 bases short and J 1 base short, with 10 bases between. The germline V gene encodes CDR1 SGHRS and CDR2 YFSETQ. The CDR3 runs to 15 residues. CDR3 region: CASSLAWTAQETQYF. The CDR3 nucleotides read TGCGCCAGCAGCTTGGCCTGGACGGCCCAAGAGACCCAGTACTTC.

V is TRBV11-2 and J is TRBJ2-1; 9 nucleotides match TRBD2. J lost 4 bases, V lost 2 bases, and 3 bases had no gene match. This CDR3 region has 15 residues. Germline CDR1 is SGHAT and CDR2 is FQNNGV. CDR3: CASSLSSGVYNEQFF. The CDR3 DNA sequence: TGTGCCAGCAGCTTATCTAGCGGGGTGTACAATGAGCAGTTCTTC.

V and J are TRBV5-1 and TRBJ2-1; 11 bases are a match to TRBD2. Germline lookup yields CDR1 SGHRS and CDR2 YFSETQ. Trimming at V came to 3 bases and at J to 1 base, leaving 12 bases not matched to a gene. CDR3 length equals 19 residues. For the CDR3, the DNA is TGCGCCAGCAGCTCCCCTCTTAGCGGGGGGGCCCTGTCCTACAATGAGCAGTTCTTC. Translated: CASSSPLSGGALSYNEQFF.

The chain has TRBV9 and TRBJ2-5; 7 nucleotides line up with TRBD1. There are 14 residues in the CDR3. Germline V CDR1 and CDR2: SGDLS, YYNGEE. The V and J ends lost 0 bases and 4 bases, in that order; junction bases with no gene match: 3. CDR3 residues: CASSVETGRETQYF. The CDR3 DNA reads TGTGCCAGCAGCGTAGAGACAGGGAGAGAGACCCAGTACTTC. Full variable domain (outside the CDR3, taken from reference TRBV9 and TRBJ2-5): DSGVTQTPKHLITATGQRVTLRCSPRSGDLSVYWYQQSLDQGLQFLIQYYNGEERAKGNILERFSAQQFPDLHSELNLSSLELGDSALYFCASSVETGRETQYFGPGTRLLVL.

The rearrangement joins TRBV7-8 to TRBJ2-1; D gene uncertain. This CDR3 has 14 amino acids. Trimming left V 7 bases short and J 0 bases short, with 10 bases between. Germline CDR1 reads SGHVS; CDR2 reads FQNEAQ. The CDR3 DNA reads TGTGCCAGCACCCCAGAAAGCTCCTACAATGAGCAGTTCTTC. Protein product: CASTPESSYNEQFF.

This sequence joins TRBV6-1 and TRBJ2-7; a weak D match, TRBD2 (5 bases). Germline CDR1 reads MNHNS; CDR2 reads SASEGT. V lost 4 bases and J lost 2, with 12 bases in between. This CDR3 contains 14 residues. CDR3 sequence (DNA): TGTGCCAGCAGTGTTTACGGGATAACCTACGAGCAGTACTTC. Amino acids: CASSVYGITYEQYF.

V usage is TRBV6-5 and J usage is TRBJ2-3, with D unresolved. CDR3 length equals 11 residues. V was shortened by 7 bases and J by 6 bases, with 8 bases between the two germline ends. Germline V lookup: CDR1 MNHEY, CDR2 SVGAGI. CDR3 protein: CASTSRDTQYF. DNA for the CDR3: TGTGCCAGCACCTCAAGGGATACGCAGTATTTT.

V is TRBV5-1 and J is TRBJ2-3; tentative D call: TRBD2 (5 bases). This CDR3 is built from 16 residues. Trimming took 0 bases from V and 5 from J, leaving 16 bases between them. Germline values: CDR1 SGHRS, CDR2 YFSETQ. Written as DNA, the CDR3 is TGCGCCAGCAGCTTGGATGGGCGGGCCGGGATAGATACGCAGTATTTT. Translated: CASSLDGRAGIDTQYF.

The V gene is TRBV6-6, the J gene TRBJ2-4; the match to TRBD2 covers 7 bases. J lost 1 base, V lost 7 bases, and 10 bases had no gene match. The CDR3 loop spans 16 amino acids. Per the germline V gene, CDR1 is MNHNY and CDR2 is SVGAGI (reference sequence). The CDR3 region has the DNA TGTGCCAGCACCTTTGGGGGAGGGAATGCCAAAAACATTCAGTACTTC. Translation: CASTFGGGNAKNIQYF.

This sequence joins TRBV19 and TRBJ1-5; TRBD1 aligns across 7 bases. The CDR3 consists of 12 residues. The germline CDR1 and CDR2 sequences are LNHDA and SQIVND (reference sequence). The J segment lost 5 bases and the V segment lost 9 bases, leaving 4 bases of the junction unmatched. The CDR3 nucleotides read TGTGCCAGCACGACAGGGTATCAGCCCCAGCATTTT. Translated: CASTTGYQPQHF.

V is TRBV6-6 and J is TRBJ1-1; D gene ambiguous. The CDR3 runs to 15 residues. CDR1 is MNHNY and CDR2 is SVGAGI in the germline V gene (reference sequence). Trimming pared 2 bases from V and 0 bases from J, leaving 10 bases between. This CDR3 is CASSYGDSMNTEAFF. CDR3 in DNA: TGTGCCAGCAGTTACGGGGATTCCATGAACACTGAAGCTTTCTTT.